This T cell receptor beta chain stems from a study of blood T cell repertoires in COVID-19 (dated by TCRdb to about 2020). About the investigation overall: The collaborator samples originated in the United States, Italy and Spain and spanned the acute and convalescent phases of COVID-19. The dataset comprised deeply sampled blood TCRbeta repertoires from subjects exposed to, actively infected with, or recovered from COVID-19. The material from the prospective study consisted of cDNA or gDNA derived from T cells, B-cell-depleted T cells, or PBMCs. Samples were obtained from the ongoing ImmuneRACE study (first 160 participants) and from about 1,300 subjects provided by 6 global collaborators. The repertoires were made available in a free public database intended to serve as a resource for research on the immune response to SARS-CoV-2. Where HLA class I and class II types were available, the types were taken from metadata supplied by the sample provider, not from assay-based typing. A de-identified subject ID, COVID-19 status, age in years and sex were almost always included in the sample metadata. What the work shows at the level of the full study, not this receptor alone: The quantity of clinical and demographic metadata differed by source and by participant and was supplied without curation.

The CDR3 holds 14 amino acids from the cysteine to the phenylalanine. Only CDR3 DNA is held: 42 bases, read in frame from base 1. V gives up 6 bases and J gives up 0 bases, and the segment between their germline ends measures 15 bases. CDR1 and CDR2 were assigned from the germline V gene as SQVTM and ANQGSEA. TCRbeta CDR3 regions were amplified from genomic DNA using the immunoSEQ Assay, a bias-controlled multiplex PCR. From the authors' description of their analysis: Within the assay, amplification of reference gene primers was used to estimate how many nucleated cells each sample contained. To quantify the absolute abundance of each unique TCRbeta CDR3 rearrangement, sequence reads were collapsed and filtered. For each sample, productive Simpson clonality was calculated as the square root of Simpson's diversity index over productive rearrangements. TCRdb holds this immuneACCESS table with in-frame rearrangements only. Some clones are missing; in checked studies, unresolved V genes explain under half, and the rest has no known cause. V, J and clone size are taken as reported in that table, and D and trimming were inferred from the DNA itself. The table for this sample lists around 190,000 clones; roughly 77% of them were counted only once. Nearly 6% of the sample belongs to the ten largest clones.

In Seattle, one collaborating source enrolled patients while the infection was active and tracked those patients longitudinally over the course of disease. The collaborating institutions used their own protocols to collect whole blood in K2EDTA tubes. For TCRbeta analysis, collaborators shipped samples in one of three forms: frozen whole blood, isolated PBMCs, or DNA extracted from either of those sample types. Note on this clone: Its antigen remains undetermined. No much larger clone exists at a distance of one base, and base qualities are not known.

Here the chain combines TRBV29-1 and TRBJ2-7; the D region possibly corresponds to TRBD2 (6 bases align). This TCR was recovered from a woman in her thirties or forties with COVID-19, enrolled during active disease. The source material was peripheral blood. Here the CDR3 is given as CSVTWDFSSYEQYF. The nucleotide sequence is TGCAGCGTCACCTGGGACTTTTCCTCCTACGAGCAGTACTTC.